A selection of T cell receptor beta chains follows, all from one sample in a study of blood T cell repertoires in COVID-19. TCRdb keeps only in-frame clones here, not all; method: immunoSEQ multiplex PCR. The data show about 330,000 clones, roughly 90% seen once. Sequencing was carried out using peripheral blood. The receptors were sampled from a woman aged 50 to 60 with active or convalescent COVID-19. Each CDR3 is given with its conserved first and last residue. Fields, in order: V gene, clone size, CDR3 protein. Part of the rows lack a size; the others show once, few, many or a class for expanded clones.

TRBV11-3	.	CASSLQGTGELFF
TRBV19	once	CATGGGVRTDTQYF
TRBV6-5	once	CASSYSKGQGGSPLHF
TRBV15	.	CATSRDLRRVAGSDNEQFF
TRBV24-1	.	CATSDRQASSYNEQFF
TRBV7-2	.	CASSSGQGGQETQYF
TRBV7-6	.	CASSPGTGGANGYTF
TRBV5-6	.	CASSRVAVSTNTQYF
TRBV29-1	.	CSVGTGGRPQHF
TRBV9	.	CASSASGRAPTDTQYF
TRBV18	.	CASSPYPDNSPLHF
TRBV11-2	.	CASSSPRGPIDYGYTF
TRBV7-8	once	CASSSSGGTLNEQFF
TRBV10-3	.	CAISESRTVQGATDF
TRBV15	once	CATSRDSGNEKLFF
TRBV28	.	CASSLLQGAKVEQYF
TRBV18	.	CASSPQKQTIQETQYF
TRBV4-1	.	CASSQDPRGGEKLFF
TRBV5-4	.	CASSADREREQYF
TRBV6-5	.	CASSYSRATEAFF
TRBV9	.	CASSVLAGGYNEQFF
TRBV2	.	CASGVVGTSIYEQYF
TRBV18	.	CASSPIQGRLSNEKLFF
TRBV6-2/TRBV6-3	.	CASSYPETGIMNTEAFF
TRBV29-1	.	CSVERTGPGETQYF
TRBV3-1/TRBV3-2	.	CASSLATGVLAKNIQYF
TRBV24-1	.	CATSESGTGSGEQYF
TRBV29-1	.	CSVGSGNYGYTF
TRBV19	.	CASSIGAGAFF
TRBV28	.	CASTTGGGRTYGYTF
TRBV24-1	.	CATSDPDRVNEQFF
TRBV30	.	CAWSIGSSYEQYF
TRBV28	.	CASSELAAPGFNEQFF
TRBV4-1	.	CASSQAGQGSSYNEQFF
TRBV5-1	.	CASSLVQGTYNEQFF
TRBV5-1	.	CASSSKRASGTDTQYF
TRBV24-1	.	CATSDSPANYGYTF